This T cell receptor (beta chain) was retrieved from a study of T cells in localized non-small cell lung cancer. Study results and caveats: Paired adjacent lung recovered a median around 59 of the top 100 tumor clones.

Assay: immunoSEQ multiplex PCR; the TCRdb copy retains only in-frame clones and omits some. The sample lists around 100,000 clones; about nine tenths were seen once. Comments on this clone: Its antigen remains unknown.

V was cut by 1 base and J by 4 bases, with 8 bases left in between. The CDR3 covers 15 residues. CDR1 is SEHNR and CDR2 is FQNEAQ in the germline V gene (reference sequence). The source was peripheral blood, collected before any cancer treatment. V is TRBV7-9 and J is TRBJ2-6, with D uncertain. This TCR derives from a man aged 40 to 70 with stage I squamous cell lung carcinoma. This CDR3 is CASSLERSGANVLTF. In DNA form, the CDR3 reads TGTGCCAGCAGCTTAGAACGCTCCGGGGCCAACGTCCTGACTTTC.